The subject of this entry is one T cell receptor beta chain. Its antigen is unidentified. CDR3 size: 11 residues. CDR1 is DFQATT, CDR2 SNEGSKA, per germline (reference sequence). Sequenced by immunoSEQ multiplex PCR; TCRdb stores in-frame clones only, minus some. This table has 2 million to 3 million clones, 93% appearing once. The entry originates in a study of shared clonotypes between healthy human individuals. Study as a whole: The cohort had a couple of women and a few men, ages 18 to 49.

Study-wide results and caveats: Clonotype sharing among donors likely depends on sequencing depth. Rarefaction indicated that sorted-subset sequencing remained incomplete although depth was large. A reduction in generation probabilities was seen for non-shared clonotypes relative to those shared by all four donors.

This clonotype was obtained from a man aged 18 to 29 in good health. Some clones in this sample may be carry-over from other donors' samples. The material sequenced was naive CD4+ T cells from PBMCs. Sample subset: CD45RA+ positively selected. The V call is TRBV20-1, the J call TRBJ1-5; no definite D call. The CDR3 coding sequence is TGCAGCGCCGGCCCAAATCAGCCCCAGCATTTT. It codes for CSAGPNQPQHF.